This T cell receptor (beta chain) was captured by sequencing in a study of technical replicates of blood from several donors. The CDR3 totals 15 residues. Per the germline V gene, CDR1 is MNHEY and CDR2 is SVGAGI. V shed 2 bases, J shed 1 base, and the junction held 4 bases outside the gene matches. Sequencing was performed with immunoSEQ multiplex PCR; in TCRdb, only in-frame clones are kept and a portion is missing. This table holds about 88,000 clones, just under 95% found once. This clone was seen a single time. The TCR comes from a human donor in good health. The material sequenced was T cells isolated from PBMCs. The genes are TRBV6-5 and TRBJ1-1, with 7 bases aligning to TRBD1. DNA for the CDR3: TGTGCCAGCAGTTACCAAGACAGGGAGAACACTGAAGCTTTCTTT. Its protein is CASSYQDRENTEAFF.